The next 9 T cell receptor beta chains were all read from a single sample in a study of tumor-infiltrating lymphocytes in localized non-small cell lung cancer (dated by TCRdb to the early 2020s). The library was built by means of the immunoSEQ multiplex PCR assay. TCRdb re-hosts the immuneACCESS table, in-frame sequences only. Its copies lack some clones; in the studies checked, an unresolved V gene accounts for under half of them, and the cause for the rest is not known. A total of thousands of clones appear in this sample, about 72% of them only once. Around 13% of the sample lies in the top ten. Specimen: lung tumor tissue. These receptors all stem from a human donor with non-small cell lung cancer.

This clone was counted only a few times. V is TRBV7-9 and J is TRBJ1-4, with D unresolved. Trimming stripped 4 bases from V and 7 bases from J, with 16 bases between. This CDR3 contains 15 residues. Germline CDR1 reads SEHNR; CDR2 reads FQNEAQ (reference sequence). CDR3 nucleotides: TGTGCCAGCAGCTCTACGAAAGGTCTGGGTGAAAAACTGTTTTTT. Translation: CASSSTKGLGEKLFF.

In its sample, this clone was seen once. The chain recombines TRBV18 with TRBJ1-5; D is possibly TRBD1 (5 bases). The ends were cut back, 2 bases at V and 3 bases at J, with 8 bases in the middle. Looked up from germline, CDR1 is KGHSH and CDR2 is LQKENI. The CDR3 covers 14 residues. The CDR3 here is CASSPMGPNQPQHF. CDR3 DNA: TGTGCCAGCTCACCAATGGGACCCAATCAGCCCCAGCATTTT.

This clone was seen once. V usage is TRBV14 and J usage is TRBJ2-1; TRBD1 matches at 8 bases. The junction had 10 bases not matched to a gene; V was cut back by 0 bases and J by 9 bases. The CDR3 has 16 amino acids. Germline assignment: CDR1 SGHDN and CDR2 FVKESK. CDR3 DNA: TGTGCCAGCAGCCAAGACCTTCTCAGGGGGCAGGGTGAGCAGTTCTTC. Translating gives CASSQDLLRGQGEQFF.

The chain joins TRBV4-2 to TRBJ1-6, with D possibly being TRBD1 (5 bases). Germline V gene data show CDR1 as LGHNA and CDR2 as YNFKEQ. The CDR3 has 14 amino acids. Trimming took 5 bases from V and 7 from J, leaving 12 bases between them. CDR3 sequence (DNA): TGTGCCAGCAGCATCAGGGATGAGAATTCACCCCTCCACTTT. Protein: CASSIRDENSPLHF.

The rearrangement links TRBV29-1 to TRBJ1-4; D gene uncertain. The CDR3 is 13 residues long. V shed 4 bases and J shed 3 bases, with 9 bases lying between them. The germline V gene has CDR1 SQVTM and CDR2 ANQGSEA. This CDR3 reads CSVAKQPNEKLFF. The CDR3 DNA follows: TGCAGCGTTGCAAAACAGCCTAATGAAAAACTGTTTTTT.

This clone was observed once. The chain joins TRBV9 to TRBJ2-2; 9 positions agree with TRBD1. The CDR3 loop spans 16 amino acids. CDR1 is SGDLS, CDR2 YYNGEE, per germline. The trim removed 0 bases at V and 5 bases at J, leaving 5 bases unmatched. The CDR3, as DNA: TGTGCCAGCAGCGTAGAAGGGACAGGGAGGACCGGGGAGCTGTTTTTT. Residues: CASSVEGTGRTGELFF.

This chain uses TRBV28 with TRBJ2-3; 7 bases line up with TRBD1. Germline loops: CDR1 MDHEN, CDR2 SYDVKM. The ends lost 8 bases at V and 6 bases at J; junction bases unmatched: 14. The CDR3 runs 15 residues. DNA of the CDR3: TGTGCCAGCGGACTCCGACAGGGAAGGATGGATACGCAGTATTTT. This translates into CASGLRQGRMDTQYF.

The CDR3 loop is CASSQDRRASGGNQETQYF. CDR3 DNA: TGTGCCAGCAGCCAAGATAGGAGGGCTAGCGGGGGGAACCAAGAGACCCAGTACTTC. This chain connects TRBV4-2 to TRBJ2-5, with 11 bases identical to TRBD2. With V trimmed by 0 bases and J by 0 bases, 9 bases remained unmatched. Germline V gives CDR1 LGHNA, CDR2 YNFKEQ. The CDR3 runs 19 residues.

The chain carries TRBV5-1 and TRBJ2-3, with D tentatively TRBD2 (6 bases). CDR3 length equals 17 residues. Germline V gene sequence: CDR1 SGHRS, CDR2 YFSETQ. V shed 4 bases and J shed 1 base, with 19 bases lying between them. CDR3 DNA sequence: TGCGCCAGCAGCCCTGGGGGGACCCCCTCTGGCACAGATACGCAGTATTTT. Protein sequence: CASSPGGTPSGTDTQYF.